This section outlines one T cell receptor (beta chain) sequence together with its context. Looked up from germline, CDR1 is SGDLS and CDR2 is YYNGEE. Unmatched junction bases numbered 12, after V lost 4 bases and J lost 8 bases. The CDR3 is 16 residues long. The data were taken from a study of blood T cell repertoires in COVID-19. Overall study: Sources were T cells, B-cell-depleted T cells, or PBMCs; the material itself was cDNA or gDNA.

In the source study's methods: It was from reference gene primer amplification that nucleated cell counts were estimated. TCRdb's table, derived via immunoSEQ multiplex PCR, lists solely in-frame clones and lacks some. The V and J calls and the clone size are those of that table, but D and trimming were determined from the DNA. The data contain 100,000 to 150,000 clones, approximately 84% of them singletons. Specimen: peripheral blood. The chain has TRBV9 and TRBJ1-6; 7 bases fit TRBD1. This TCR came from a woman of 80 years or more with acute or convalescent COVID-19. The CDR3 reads CASSPDRVSGYSPLHF. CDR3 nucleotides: TGTGCCAGCAGCCCCGACAGGGTTAGCGGCTATTCACCCCTCCACTTT.